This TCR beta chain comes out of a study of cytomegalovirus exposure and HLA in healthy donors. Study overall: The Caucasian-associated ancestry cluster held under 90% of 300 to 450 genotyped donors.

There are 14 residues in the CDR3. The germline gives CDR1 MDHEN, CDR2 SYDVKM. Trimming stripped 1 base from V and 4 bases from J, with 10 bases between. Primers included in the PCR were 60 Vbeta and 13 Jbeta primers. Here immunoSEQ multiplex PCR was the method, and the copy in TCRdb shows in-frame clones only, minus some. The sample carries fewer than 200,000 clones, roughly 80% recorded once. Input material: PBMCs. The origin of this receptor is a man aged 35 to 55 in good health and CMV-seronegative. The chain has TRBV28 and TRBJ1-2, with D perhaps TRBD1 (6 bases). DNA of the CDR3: TGTGCCAGCAGTTTATTGGCAGGGGCCTATGGCTACACCTTC. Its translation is CASSLLAGAYGYTF.